What follows are 23 T cell receptor beta chains derived from one specimen sequenced in a study of cytomegalovirus exposure and HLA in healthy donors. PCR amplification relied on 60 Vbeta primers (plus 13 Jbeta primers). The table came from immunoSEQ multiplex PCR; TCRdb's copy has only in-frame clones and leaves some out. This table has 200,000 or so clones, 70% to 90% appearing once. Sequenced sample: PBMCs. Receptor source: a woman under 30 in good health and CMV-seropositive.

V gene TRBV4-1 combines with J gene TRBJ2-7, with 10 bases fitting TRBD1. V dropped 0 bases and J dropped 2; count of bases not matched to a gene: 7. CDR1 and CDR2 (germline): MGHRA, YSYEKL. CDR3 length equals 17 residues. Here the CDR3 reads CASSQDPGTGVPYEQYF. The CDR3 DNA follows: TGCGCCAGCAGCCAAGACCCCGGGACAGGGGTCCCCTACGAGCAGTACTTC.

V is TRBV18 and J is TRBJ2-5; the match to TRBD1 covers 8 bases. This CDR3 has 14 amino acids. CDR1 and CDR2 from the germline V gene are KGHSH and LQKENI. V trimming: 1 base; J trimming: 5 bases; junction bases outside the gene matches: 3. In DNA, the CDR3 is TGTGCCAGCTCACCACGGACAGGGAGGGAGACCCAGTACTTC. Translating it yields CASSPRTGRETQYF.

The chain recombines TRBV6-5 with TRBJ1-6, with a possible D match to TRBD1 (5 bases). V was pared by 4 bases and J by 8 bases, with 12 bases between. Germline-derived CDR1 and CDR2 are MNHEY and SVGAGI. This CDR3 has 14 residues. CDR3 nucleotides: TGTGCCAGCAGTTTACGCGGGGGGGATTCACCCCTCCACTTT. Translating gives CASSLRGGDSPLHF.

The table lists this clone with a few counts. The gene calls are TRBV7-2 and TRBJ2-7; tentatively, D is TRBD2 (7 bases). The germline V gene encodes CDR1 SGHTA and CDR2 FQGNSA. V lost 5 bases and J 2 bases, leaving 16 bases between the germline ends. The CDR3 is 15 amino acids. The CDR3 nucleotides are TGTGCCAGCAGCCTCCAAGACGGGGGGCCCTACGAGCAGTACGTC. This codes for CASSLQDGGPYEQYV.

The chain joins TRBV6-1 to TRBJ1-2; 10 bases are shared with TRBD1. The germline V gene has CDR1 MNHNS and CDR2 SASEGT. J lost 6 bases, V lost 6 bases, and 10 bases had no gene match. The CDR3 length is 15 residues. The CDR3 spells CASRETGGASNGYTF. For the CDR3, the DNA is TGTGCCAGCAGGGAGACAGGGGGCGCATCAAATGGCTACACCTTC.

This clone occurred a few times. This sequence joins TRBV5-1 and TRBJ1-3, with D hard to call. V lost 0 bases, J lost 0 bases, and 10 bases lay in between. From germline, CDR1 is SGHRS and CDR2 YFSETQ. CDR3 length: 16 amino acids. The CDR3 DNA follows: TGCGCCAGCAGCTTGGCCCCGATGCGCTCTGGAAACACCATATATTTT. Translating gives CASSLAPMRSGNTIYF.

The genes are TRBV6-6 and TRBJ1-2; 9 nucleotides align to TRBD1. V was pared by 10 bases and J by 7 bases, with 16 bases of the junction left unmatched. The CDR3 is 15 amino acids. Germline CDR1 MNHNY, CDR2 SVGAGI (reference sequence). CDR3 loop: CATSARPGQGFGYTF. The CDR3 coding sequence is TGTGCCACCTCCGCCAGGCCGGGACAGGGTTTTGGCTACACCTTC.

The rearrangement uses TRBV7-2 and TRBJ1-2; no reliable D call. This CDR3 spans 16 amino acids. The germline V and J ends were trimmed by 5 bases and 2 bases, with 18 bases remaining between them. From germline, CDR1 is SGHTA and CDR2 FQGNSA. CDR3 loop: CASSLYRPGTNYGYTF. Written as DNA, the CDR3 is TGTGCCAGCAGCCTCTACCGCCCAGGAACCAACTATGGCTACACCTTC.

The chain has TRBV7-6 and TRBJ2-2, with D hard to call. V was shortened by 5 bases and J by 0 bases, with 10 bases between the two germline ends. This CDR3 region has 15 residues. Looked up from germline, CDR1 is SGHVS and CDR2 is FNYEAQ. CDR3 amino acids: CASSATDSNTGELFF. For the CDR3, the DNA is TGTGCCAGCAGCGCCACTGACTCGAACACCGGGGAGCTGTTTTTT.

V gene TRBV27 combines with J gene TRBJ1-2; 8 bases are shared with TRBD1. With 3 bases clipped from V and 4 bases from J, the junction kept 4 bases outside the gene matches. Germline V gene data show CDR1 as MNHEY and CDR2 as SMNVEV (reference sequence). The CDR3 extends over 14 amino acids. CDR3 loop: CASSFGQGTYGYTF. The DNA of the CDR3 is TGTGCCAGCAGTTTCGGACAGGGAACCTATGGCTACACCTTC.

J is TRBJ2-2 and V is TRBV25-1, with D maybe TRBD2 (5 bases). Trimming pared 4 bases from V and 5 bases from J, leaving 17 bases between. The CDR3 is 16 residues long. Germline assignment: CDR1 MGHDK and CDR2 SYGVNS. CDR3 protein: CASSAPGGWITGELFF. The CDR3 nucleotides read TGTGCCAGCAGTGCACCCGGAGGTTGGATTACCGGGGAGCTGTTTTTT. The full variable domain, completed using reference TRBV25-1 and TRBJ2-2, is EADIYQTPRYLVIGTGKKITLECSQTMGHDKMYWYQQDPGMELHLIHYSYGVNSTEKGDLSSESTVSRIRTEHFPLTLESARPSHTSQYLCASSAPGGWITGELFFGEGSRLTVL.

The chain recombines TRBV29-1 with TRBJ2-3, with D perhaps TRBD1 (6 bases). CDR1 and CDR2 from the germline V gene are SQVTM and ANQGSEA. The ends were cut back, 7 bases at V and 1 base at J, with 15 bases in the middle. This CDR3 has 14 amino acids. CDR3 DNA sequence: TGCAGCGGGCAACAGGGCAGGGGCACAGATACGCAGTATTTT. This encodes CSGQQGRGTDTQYF.

The chain combines TRBV6-1 with TRBJ2-7, with TRBD1 matching 7 bases. V shed 11 bases, J shed 3 bases, and the junction held 7 bases outside the gene matches. The germline V gene has CDR1 MNHNS and CDR2 SASEGT. The CDR3 spans 12 residues. CDR3 residues: CAGAGTVYEQYF. For the CDR3, the DNA is TGTGCCGGTGCCGGGACAGTCTACGAGCAGTACTTC.

This chain links TRBV2 with TRBJ2-1; 8 nucleotides agree with TRBD1. The CDR3 has 14 residues. CDR1 and CDR2 (germline): SNHLY, FYNNEI. Trimming removed 7 bases from V and 7 bases from J; junction bases left unmatched: 9. The CDR3 here is CASTGAGGLNEQFF. For the CDR3, the DNA is TGTGCCAGCACGGGGGCAGGGGGCCTTAATGAGCAGTTCTTC.

The CDR3 coding sequence is TGCGCCAGCAGCCCCGGGACACTATATGGCTACACCTTC. This sequence encodes CASSPGTLYGYTF. The gene calls are TRBV5-1 and TRBJ1-2; tentative D call: TRBD1 (6 bases). This CDR3 has 13 residues. V was cut by 4 bases and J by 5 bases, with 12 bases left in between. The germline V gene has CDR1 SGHRS and CDR2 YFSETQ. The full variable domain, its missing parts supplied by reference TRBV5-1 and TRBJ1-2, is KAGVTQTPRYLIKTRGQQVTLSCSPISGHRSVSWYQQTPGQGLQFLFEYFSETQRNKGNFPGRFSGRQFSNSRSEMNVSTLELGDSALYLCASSPGTLYGYTFGSGTRLTVV.

The chain uses TRBV7-2 and TRBJ1-1; a weak D match, TRBD1 (5 bases). The V gene lost 9 bases and the J gene lost 4 bases, with 21 bases spanning the gap. This CDR3 has 15 amino acids. Germline loops: CDR1 SGHTA, CDR2 FQGNSA. CDR3 loop: CASGPGLSGATEAFF. As DNA, the CDR3 is TGTGCCAGTGGGCCGGGACTTTCTGGGGCCACTGAAGCTTTCTTT.

The J gene is TRBJ1-4, the V gene TRBV4-2; D is possibly TRBD1 (5 bases). V lost 4 bases and J lost 14, with 29 bases in between. CDR1 is LGHNA, CDR2 YNFKEQ, per germline. The CDR3 has 17 residues. The CDR3 nucleotides are TGTGCCAGCAGCCCCCGCACCGGAGATGGGGTAGGGGTACTTCTGTTTTTT. Translated: CASSPRTGDGVGVLLFF.

This chain uses TRBV7-2 with TRBJ1-6, with 7 nucleotides matching TRBD1. CDR1 and CDR2 from the germline V gene are SGHTA and FQGNSA. This CDR3 has 17 amino acids. Trimming at V came to 2 bases and at J to 7 bases, leaving 11 bases not matched to a gene. CDR3 in DNA: TGTGCCAGCAGCTTACTGTTAACCGGGACAGAGAATTCACCCCTCCACTTT. Encoded protein: CASSLLLTGTENSPLHF.

This chain links TRBV5-1 with TRBJ2-2, with TRBD1 as a possible D gene (5 bases). V was shortened by 1 base and J by 5 bases, with 6 bases between the two germline ends. This CDR3 is 13 amino acids long. From germline, CDR1 is SGHRS and CDR2 YFSETQ. The CDR3 reads CASSLQGTGELFF. The CDR3 region has the DNA TGCGCCAGCAGCTTGCAGGGAACCGGGGAGCTGTTTTTT.

With regard to this clone: Compared with germline, one end of the junction differs, possibly owing to a read error. The rearrangement links TRBV15 to TRBJ2-7; a possible D gene is TRBD1 (7 bases). The CDR3 loop spans 12 amino acids. Germline V gene sequence: CDR1 LNHNV, CDR2 YYDKDF (reference sequence). CDR3 amino acids: CATSREGGQHYF. In DNA, the CDR3 is TGTGCCACCAGCAGAGAGGGGGGACAGCACTACTTC.

V and J are TRBV5-6 and TRBJ2-7; D perhaps matches TRBD1 (5 bases). The V end lost 1 base, the J end lost 5 bases, and 10 bases lay between the germline ends. The germline V gene encodes CDR1 SGHDT and CDR2 YYEEEE. The CDR3 has 13 residues. The CDR3 region has the DNA TGTGCCAGCAGCTTGTGGACACCCCACGAGCAGTACTTC. Translating gives CASSLWTPHEQYF.

The chain couples TRBV11-2 to TRBJ2-3; a weak D match, TRBD2 (5 bases). Germline assignment: CDR1 SGHAT and CDR2 FQNNGV. The germline V and J ends were trimmed by 2 bases and 2 bases, with 17 bases remaining between them. The CDR3 is 17 residues long. CDR3 sequence reads: CASSLTGSRLVTDTQYF. DNA of the CDR3: TGTGCCAGCAGCTTAACGGGGTCGCGCCTCGTCACAGATACGCAGTATTTT.

This chain joins TRBV6-5 and TRBJ2-1; 8 bases map to TRBD2. Germline loops: CDR1 MNHEY, CDR2 SVGAGI. The CDR3 contains 15 residues. V lost 5 bases to trimming and J lost 6 bases; unmatched junction nucleotides: 9. CDR3 sequence: CASSNHGTSVNEQFF. The CDR3, as DNA: TGTGCCAGCAGTAACCACGGGACTAGTGTCAATGAGCAGTTCTTC.